Each of the 25 T cell receptor beta chains below was sequenced from the same sample in a study of blood T cell repertoires in COVID-19. Clones were sequenced by immunoSEQ multiplex PCR, and TCRdb holds only the in-frame ones, with some missing. The top ten hold 4.5% to 5.5% of the sample, which has some 210,000 clones, roughly 90% seen once. Sequenced sample: peripheral blood. These receptors all stem from a woman aged 40 to 50 with acute or convalescent COVID-19.

The genes are TRBV5-4 and TRBJ2-3; D possibly corresponds to TRBD1 (6 bases). The CDR3 length is 17 residues. CDR1 SGHNT and CDR2 YYREEE come from the germline V gene (reference sequence). Trimming stripped 3 bases from V and 3 bases from J, with 20 bases between. The CDR3 here is CASSSYIVWGRTDTQYF. The CDR3 DNA follows: TGTGCCAGCAGCTCCTACATAGTTTGGGGGCGGACAGATACGCAGTATTTT. The full variable domain, its missing parts supplied by reference TRBV5-4 and TRBJ2-3, is ETGVTQSPTHLIKTRGQQVTLRCSSQSGHNTVSWYQQALGQGPQFIFQYYREEENGRGNFPPRFSGLQFPNYSSELNVNALELDDSALYLCASSSYIVWGRTDTQYFGPGTRLTVL.

This clone was recorded only once. The gene calls are TRBV13 and TRBJ1-6; no firm D call. Per the germline V gene, CDR1 is PRHDT and CDR2 is FYEKMQ (reference sequence). This CDR3 is built from 15 residues. V was clipped by 0 bases and J by 10 bases, with 13 bases between them. As DNA, the CDR3 is TGTGCCAGCAGCTTAGGCGGACTTCCATTATCACCCCTCCACTTT. Translating gives CASSLGGLPLSPLHF.

The J gene is TRBJ1-1, the V gene TRBV19; 12 bases map to TRBD1. The J segment lost 5 bases and the V segment lost 3 bases, leaving 7 bases of the junction unmatched. This CDR3 contains 16 residues. Germline-derived CDR1 and CDR2 are LNHDA and SQIVND (reference sequence). The chain's CDR3 is CASSMGTGGRGTEAFF. In DNA form, the CDR3 reads TGTGCCAGTAGTATGGGGACAGGGGGCCGAGGGACTGAAGCTTTCTTT. The full variable domain, its missing parts supplied by reference TRBV19 and TRBJ1-1, is DGGITQSPKYLFRKEGQNVTLSCEQNLNHDAMYWYRQDPGQGLRLIYYSQIVNDFQKGDIAEGYSVSREKKESFPLTVTSAQKNPTAFYLCASSMGTGGRGTEAFFGQGTRLTVV.

As to this clone: Other nucleotide sequences from this sample produce the same CDR3. The chain uses TRBV7-2 and TRBJ2-5, with 8 bases fitting TRBD1. This CDR3 has 14 residues. V was clipped by 5 bases and J by 2 bases; unmatched bases: 4. Germline CDR1 reads SGHTA; CDR2 reads FQGNSA. The CDR3 nucleotides are TGTGCCAGCAGCCTTACAGGGGGGCAAGAGACCCAGTACTTC. This encodes CASSLTGGQETQYF.

V and J are TRBV19 and TRBJ2-7, with TRBD2 matching 10 bases. This CDR3 has 13 residues. Germline loops: CDR1 LNHDA, CDR2 SQIVND (reference sequence). J was trimmed by 5 bases and V by 5 bases; bases with no gene match: 3. CDR3 sequence reads: CASSYSGGDEQYV. The CDR3 DNA sequence: TGTGCCAGTAGTTACAGCGGGGGGGACGAGCAGTACGTC.

This chain joins TRBV15 and TRBJ1-1, with no clear D. Germline CDR1 LNHNV, CDR2 YYDKDF (reference sequence). The CDR3 is 16 residues long. V shed 0 bases and J shed 0 bases, with 11 bases lying between them. The CDR3 protein is CATSRDLSVMNTEAFF. The CDR3 bases are TGTGCCACCAGCAGAGATCTATCTGTTATGAACACTGAAGCTTTCTTT.

The gene calls are TRBV5-1 and TRBJ2-5; perhaps TRBD2 as D (6 bases). Per the germline V gene, CDR1 is SGHRS and CDR2 is YFSETQ. V lost 0 bases and J lost 4, with 13 bases in between. The CDR3 spans 15 residues. The CDR3 coding sequence is TGCGCCAGCAGCTTGGGCAGGGAGGTTGGAGAGACCCAGTACTTC. Amino acid sequence: CASSLGREVGETQYF.

CDR3 coding DNA: TGTGCCACCAGTGATTTGGAGGGGGCGGGGAACACCGGGGAGCTGTTTTTT. It translates to CATSDLEGAGNTGELFF. The V call is TRBV24-1, the J call TRBJ2-2; 7 bases agree with TRBD1. The CDR3 runs 17 residues. Germline loops: CDR1 KGHDR, CDR2 SFDVKD. With V trimmed by 0 bases and J by 1 base, 4 bases remained unmatched.

The chain recombines TRBV10-3 with TRBJ2-5, with TRBD1 matching over 11 bases. J was trimmed by 3 bases and V by 5 bases; bases with no gene match: 2. Germline CDR1 ENHRY, CDR2 SYGVKD. The CDR3 has 14 amino acids. The CDR3 region has the DNA TGTGCCATCAGTCGGGGACAGGGGGAAGAGACCCAGTACTTC. Translated: CAISRGQGEETQYF.

This rearrangement joins TRBV9 to TRBJ1-2; 9 bases are a match to TRBD1. The CDR3 consists of 16 residues. Germline V lookup: CDR1 SGDLS, CDR2 YYNGEE. Trimming at V came to 3 bases and at J to 5 bases, leaving 11 bases not matched to a gene. The CDR3 loop reads CASSDHRGQGLYGYTF. CDR3 nucleotide sequence: TGTGCCAGCAGCGATCATCGGGGACAGGGCCTGTATGGCTACACCTTC.

The J gene is TRBJ1-1, the V gene TRBV11-2, with 7 bases lining up with TRBD1. Germline CDR1 SGHAT, CDR2 FQNNGV. The CDR3 extends over 16 amino acids. V lost 4 bases and J lost 1; bases outside the gene matches: 9. The CDR3 is CASSSHFRDRNTEAFF. The CDR3 region has the DNA TGTGCCAGCAGCTCACACTTCCGGGACAGGAACACTGAAGCTTTCTTT.

The chain joins TRBV5-1 to TRBJ2-3; TRBD1 agrees at 9 bases. Trimming removed 4 bases from V and 3 bases from J; junction bases left unmatched: 9. Germline CDR1 and CDR2: SGHRS and YFSETQ. The CDR3 covers 16 residues. CDR3 nucleotides: TGCGCCAGCAGCGACGGACAGGGGACTGTGACAGATACGCAGTATTTT. Protein sequence: CASSDGQGTVTDTQYF. The full variable domain, rest sourced from reference TRBV5-1 and TRBJ2-3, is KAGVTQTPRYLIKTRGQQVTLSCSPISGHRSVSWYQQTPGQGLQFLFEYFSETQRNKGNFPGRFSGRQFSNSRSEMNVSTLELGDSALYLCASSDGQGTVTDTQYFGPGTRLTVL.

The chain uses TRBV3-1 (or the pseudogene TRBV3-2) and TRBJ1-5; D is ambiguous. Trimming left V 5 bases short and J 0 bases short, with 8 bases between. CDR1 LGHDT and CDR2 YNNKEL come from the germline V gene (reference sequence). The CDR3 totals 14 residues. The CDR3 nucleotides are TGTGCCAGCAGCATCGGGGATAGCAATCAGCCCCAGCATTTT. It yields the protein CASSIGDSNQPQHF.

V gene TRBV6-4 combines with J gene TRBJ1-2; 9 nucleotides match TRBD1. This CDR3 comprises 14 residues. Trimming cost V 9 bases and J 7 bases; bases outside gene matches: 12. Per germline, CDR1 MRHNA and CDR2 SNTAGT. CDR3 in amino acids: CASQRTGEFGGYTF. CDR3 nucleotide sequence: TGTGCCAGTCAAAGGACAGGGGAGTTCGGTGGCTACACCTTC.

The chain combines TRBV19 with TRBJ2-1; tentatively, D is TRBD2 (6 bases). V was clipped by 6 bases and J by 4 bases, with 19 bases between them. CDR3 length: 16 amino acids. Germline values: CDR1 LNHDA, CDR2 SQIVND (reference sequence). CDR3 bases: TGTGCCAGTAGCACCGGTAGGGTTAGCGGATACAATGAGCAGTTCTTC. This encodes CASSTGRVSGYNEQFF.

The chain has TRBV5-1 and TRBJ1-1; the D is unclear. CDR3 length equals 17 residues. The germline CDR1 and CDR2 sequences are SGHRS and YFSETQ. V was cut by 0 bases and J by 0 bases, with 15 bases left in between. CDR3 DNA sequence: TGCGCCAGCAGCTTGGGAGTAGCCGTTAGCATGAACACTGAAGCTTTCTTT. It yields the protein CASSLGVAVSMNTEAFF.

This clone came up once. The genes are TRBV9 and TRBJ2-3; 13 bases fit TRBD2. The trim removed 2 bases at V and 2 bases at J, leaving 8 bases unmatched. The CDR3 contains 18 residues. The germline gives CDR1 SGDLS, CDR2 YYNGEE. The CDR3 loop is CASSVTSGGSLVTDTQYF. CDR3 coding DNA: TGTGCCAGCAGCGTGACTAGCGGGGGGAGTTTGGTCACAGATACGCAGTATTTT. The complete variable domain, with remaining parts taken from reference TRBV9 and TRBJ2-3, reads DSGVTQTPKHLITATGQRVTLRCSPRSGDLSVYWYQQSLDQGLQFLIQYYNGEERAKGNILERFSAQQFPDLHSELNLSSLELGDSALYFCASSVTSGGSLVTDTQYFGPGTRLTVL.

This clone was counted between two and nine times. The chain has TRBV6-5 and TRBJ1-6; no clear D gene. CDR1 and CDR2 from the germline V gene are MNHEY and SVGAGI. The V gene lost 11 bases and the J gene lost 6 bases, with 14 bases spanning the gap. The CDR3 extends over 13 amino acids. The chain's CDR3 is CASRRVLNSPLHF. Here the CDR3 DNA reads TGTGCCTCGAGGAGGGTGCTTAATTCACCCCTCCACTTT.

Points on this clone: One end of the junction fails to match germline, which may point to a read error. The chain combines TRBV5-1 with TRBJ1-1; D gene unclear. The germline V gene has CDR1 SGHRS and CDR2 YFSETQ. The CDR3 consists of 12 residues. CDR3 protein: CASSLERSEAFF. The CDR3 nucleotides are TGCGCCAGCAGTTTGGAACGGAGTGAAGCTTTCTTT.

The chain links TRBV5-4 to TRBJ2-3; TRBD2 matches 8 bases. The CDR3 is 18 amino acids. J gave up 4 bases and V 0 bases, and 13 bases lay outside the gene matches. Germline CDR1 and CDR2: SGHNT and YYREEE (reference sequence). The CDR3 nucleotides read TGTGCCAGCAGCTTGGTTTCCCCGGCTAGCGGGTTCCCAGATACGCAGTATTTT. Protein sequence: CASSLVSPASGFPDTQYF.

This chain uses TRBV19 with TRBJ2-2; D might be TRBD2 (6 bases). V lost 3 bases and J lost 5, with 19 bases in between. CDR1 LNHDA and CDR2 SQIVND come from the germline V gene (reference sequence). CDR3 length equals 17 residues. The CDR3 loop reads CASSIFGGATRTGELFF. The DNA for the CDR3 is TGTGCCAGTAGTATTTTCGGGGGAGCCACCAGGACCGGGGAGCTGTTTTTT.

The chain couples TRBV2 to TRBJ2-1; tentative D call: TRBD2 (6 bases). V was shortened by 2 bases and J by 10 bases, with 21 bases between the two germline ends. The CDR3 is made up of 16 amino acids. The V gene's germline CDR1 is SNHLY and CDR2 FYNNEI. CDR3 coding DNA: TGTGCCAGCAGTGAATGGGGGACTGGAGGCCGTCACGAGCAGTTCTTC. It is translated as CASSEWGTGGRHEQFF.

V and J are TRBV7-6 and TRBJ2-3; 8 bases fit TRBD2. Germline-derived CDR1 and CDR2 are SGHVS and FNYEAQ. This CDR3 comprises 15 residues. Germline trimming cut 4 bases from V and 1 base from J; bases unmatched to any gene: 4. The CDR3 spells CASSSGGPGTDTQYF. In DNA form, the CDR3 reads TGTGCCAGCAGCTCGGGGGGGCCGGGCACAGATACGCAGTATTTT. The variable domain in full, with the rest retrieved from reference TRBV7-6 and TRBJ2-3, is GAGVSQSPRYKVTKRGQDVALRCDPISGHVSLYWYRQALGQGPEFLTYFNYEAQQDKSGLPNDRFSAERPEGSISTLTIQRTEQRDSAMYRCASSSGGPGTDTQYFGPGTRLTVL.

The V call is TRBV11-2, the J call TRBJ1-3, with 8 bases fitting TRBD1. V lost 4 bases, J lost 4 bases, and 3 bases stayed unmatched. The CDR3 contains 14 residues. The V gene's germline CDR1 is SGHAT and CDR2 FQNNGV. In nucleotides, the CDR3 is TGTGCCAGCAGCTCGACAGGGGCCGGAAACACCATATATTTT. It translates to CASSSTGAGNTIYF.

The rearrangement joins TRBV19 to TRBJ1-2; 9 nucleotides align to TRBD1. Trimming cost V 5 bases and J 3 bases; bases outside gene matches: 4. From germline, CDR1 is LNHDA and CDR2 SQIVND (reference sequence). There are 14 residues in the CDR3. The CDR3 DNA sequence: TGTGCCAGTAGTTTGGACAGGGGAGACTATGGCTACACCTTC. Translation gives CASSLDRGDYGYTF. The whole variable domain, remainder taken from reference TRBV19 and TRBJ1-2, is DGGITQSPKYLFRKEGQNVTLSCEQNLNHDAMYWYRQDPGQGLRLIYYSQIVNDFQKGDIAEGYSVSREKKESFPLTVTSAQKNPTAFYLCASSLDRGDYGYTFGSGTRLTVV.